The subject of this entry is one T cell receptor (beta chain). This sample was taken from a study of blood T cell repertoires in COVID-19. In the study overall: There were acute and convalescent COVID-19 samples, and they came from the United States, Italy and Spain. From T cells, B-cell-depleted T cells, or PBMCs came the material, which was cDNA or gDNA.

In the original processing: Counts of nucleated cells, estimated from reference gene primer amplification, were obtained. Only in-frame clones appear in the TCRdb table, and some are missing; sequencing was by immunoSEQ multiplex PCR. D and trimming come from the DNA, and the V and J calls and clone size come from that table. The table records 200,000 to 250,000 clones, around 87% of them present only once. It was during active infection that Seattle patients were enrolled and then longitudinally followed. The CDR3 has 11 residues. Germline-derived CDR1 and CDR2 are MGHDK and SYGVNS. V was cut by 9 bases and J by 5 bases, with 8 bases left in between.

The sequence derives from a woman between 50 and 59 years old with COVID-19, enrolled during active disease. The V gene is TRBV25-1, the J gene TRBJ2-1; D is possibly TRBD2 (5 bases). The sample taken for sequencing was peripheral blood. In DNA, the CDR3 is TGTGCCAGTACTAGGAACAATGAGCAGTTCTTC. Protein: CASTRNNEQFF.